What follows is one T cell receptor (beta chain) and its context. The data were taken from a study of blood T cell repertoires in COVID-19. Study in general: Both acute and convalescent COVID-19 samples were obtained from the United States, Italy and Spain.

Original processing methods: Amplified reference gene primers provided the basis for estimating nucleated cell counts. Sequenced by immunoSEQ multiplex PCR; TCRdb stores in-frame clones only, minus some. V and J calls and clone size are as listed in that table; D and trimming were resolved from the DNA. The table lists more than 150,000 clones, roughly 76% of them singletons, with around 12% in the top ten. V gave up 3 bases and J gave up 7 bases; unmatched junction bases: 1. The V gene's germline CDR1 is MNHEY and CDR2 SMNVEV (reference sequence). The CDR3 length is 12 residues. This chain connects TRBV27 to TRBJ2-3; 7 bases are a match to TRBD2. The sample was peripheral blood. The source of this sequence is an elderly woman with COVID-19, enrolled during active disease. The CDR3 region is CASSLGGNTQYF. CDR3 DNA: TGTGCCAGCAGTTTGGGGGGGAATACGCAGTATTTT.